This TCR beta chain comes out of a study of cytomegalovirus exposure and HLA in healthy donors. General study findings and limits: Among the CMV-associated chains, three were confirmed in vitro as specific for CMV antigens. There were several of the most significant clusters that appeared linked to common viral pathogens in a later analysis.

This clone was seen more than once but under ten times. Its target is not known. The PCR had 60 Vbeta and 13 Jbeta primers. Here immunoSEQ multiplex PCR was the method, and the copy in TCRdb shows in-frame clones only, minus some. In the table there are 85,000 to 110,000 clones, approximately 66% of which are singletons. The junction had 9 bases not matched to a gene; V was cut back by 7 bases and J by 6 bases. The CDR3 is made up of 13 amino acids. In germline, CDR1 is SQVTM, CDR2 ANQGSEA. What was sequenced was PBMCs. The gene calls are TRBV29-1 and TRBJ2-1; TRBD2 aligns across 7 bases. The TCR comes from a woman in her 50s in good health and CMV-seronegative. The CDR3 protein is CSASTSSTNEQFF. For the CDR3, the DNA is TGCAGCGCTTCGACTAGCTCTACCAATGAGCAGTTCTTC.